This TCR beta chain was profiled in a study of shared clonotypes between healthy human individuals. Regarding the study as a whole: Generally, estimated richness proved larger in naive subsets than it did in memory subsets. Around 5% of naive CD4 clonotypes were common to a handful of donors.

V dropped 7 bases and J dropped 0 bases, with 12 bases sitting between them. The germline gives CDR1 SQVTM, CDR2 ANQGSEA. The CDR3 has 14 residues. A remark on this clone: The antigen is undetermined.

Nashville, Tennessee was home to all donors, who were Caucasian adults. The test was conducted at deep level. Here immunoSEQ multiplex PCR was the method, and the copy in TCRdb shows in-frame clones only, minus some. The repertoire consists of millions of clones, with 90% to 95% occurring once and the leading ten covering around 0.13%. Sequencing input: naive CD4+ T cells sorted from blood. The subset: CD45RA+ positively selected. This sequence joins TRBV29-1 and TRBJ2-2; D gene uncertain. The clonotype originates from a man younger than 35 in good health. Written as DNA, the CDR3 is TGCAGCGCCGGACGGCTCGCGAACACCGGGGAGCTGTTTTTT. Encoded protein: CSAGRLANTGELFF.